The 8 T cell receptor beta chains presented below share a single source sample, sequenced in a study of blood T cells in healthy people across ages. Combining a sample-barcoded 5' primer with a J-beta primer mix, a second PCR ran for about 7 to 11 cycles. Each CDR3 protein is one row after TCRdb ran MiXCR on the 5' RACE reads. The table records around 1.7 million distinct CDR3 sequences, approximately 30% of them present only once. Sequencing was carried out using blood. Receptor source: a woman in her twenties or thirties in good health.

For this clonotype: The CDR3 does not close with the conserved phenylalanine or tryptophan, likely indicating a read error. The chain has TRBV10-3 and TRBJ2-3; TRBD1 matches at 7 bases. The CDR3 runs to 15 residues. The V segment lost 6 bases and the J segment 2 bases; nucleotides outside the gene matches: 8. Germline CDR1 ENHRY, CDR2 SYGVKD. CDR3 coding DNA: TGTGCCATCAGACCGACAGGGTCAGTCACAGATACGCAGTATTGT. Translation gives CAIRPTGSVTDTQYC.

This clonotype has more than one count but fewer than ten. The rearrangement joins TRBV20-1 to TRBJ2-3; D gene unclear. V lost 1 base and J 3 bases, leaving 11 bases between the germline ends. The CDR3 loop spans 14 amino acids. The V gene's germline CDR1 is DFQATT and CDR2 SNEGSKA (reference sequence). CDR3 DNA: TGCAGTGCTAGAGGCGTAGGTGGAACAGATACGCAGTATTTT. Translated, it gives CSARGVGGTDTQYF.

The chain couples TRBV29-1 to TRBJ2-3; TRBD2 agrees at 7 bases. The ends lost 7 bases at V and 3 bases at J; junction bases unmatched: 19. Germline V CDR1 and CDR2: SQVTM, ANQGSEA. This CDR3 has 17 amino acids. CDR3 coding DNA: TGCAGCGCCCGAAGGACCGCGGGAGAAAGTAAGACAGATACGCAGTATTTT. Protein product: CSARRTAGESKTDTQYF.

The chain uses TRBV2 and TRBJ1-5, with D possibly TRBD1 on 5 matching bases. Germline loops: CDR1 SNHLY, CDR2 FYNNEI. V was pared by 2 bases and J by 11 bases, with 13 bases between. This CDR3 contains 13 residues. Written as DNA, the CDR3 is TGTGCCAGCAGTGAAAACGGGGGTCTGGCCCAGCATTTT. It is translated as CASSENGGLAQHF.

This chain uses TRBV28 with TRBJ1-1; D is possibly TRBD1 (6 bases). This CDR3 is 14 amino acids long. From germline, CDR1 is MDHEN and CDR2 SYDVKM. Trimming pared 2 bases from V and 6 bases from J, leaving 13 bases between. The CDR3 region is CASSLRGARAEAFF. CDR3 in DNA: TGTGCCAGCAGTTTAAGGGGGGCGCGAGCTGAAGCTTTCTTT.

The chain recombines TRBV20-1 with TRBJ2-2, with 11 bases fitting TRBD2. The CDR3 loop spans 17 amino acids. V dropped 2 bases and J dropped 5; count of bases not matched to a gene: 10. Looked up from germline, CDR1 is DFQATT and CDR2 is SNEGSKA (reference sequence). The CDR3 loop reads CSARPSFLAGGTGELFF. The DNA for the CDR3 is TGCAGTGCTAGACCCTCCTTTTTAGCGGGAGGGACCGGGGAGCTGTTTTTT.

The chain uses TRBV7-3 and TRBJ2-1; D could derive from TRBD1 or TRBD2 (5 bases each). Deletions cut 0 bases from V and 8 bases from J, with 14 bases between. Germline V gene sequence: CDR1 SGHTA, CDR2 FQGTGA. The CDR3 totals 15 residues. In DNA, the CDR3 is TGTGCCAGCAGCTTAACCAGCCAGGGCGGGTATGAGCAGTTCTTC. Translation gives CASSLTSQGGYEQFF.

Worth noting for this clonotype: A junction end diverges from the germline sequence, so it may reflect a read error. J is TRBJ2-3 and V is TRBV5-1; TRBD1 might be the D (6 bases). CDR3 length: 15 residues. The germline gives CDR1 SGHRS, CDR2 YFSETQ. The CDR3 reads CASSPGQSITDTQDF. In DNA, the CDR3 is TGCGCCAGCAGCCCTGGACAGTCAATCACAGATACGCAGGATTTT.